This T cell receptor beta chain comes out of a study of cytomegalovirus exposure and HLA in healthy donors (dated by TCRdb to 2016 to 2017). Background on the whole study: In an earlier analysis of around 540 of the donors, 250 to 350 Gb of sequence data and 117 million unique TCR beta sequences from about 179 million T cells were reported. An early release that covered fewer than 800 HLA-typed donors contained 300 to 350 gigabases of sequencing data and 85 million to 100 million unique TCR sequences. Of the 350 to 450 genotyped donors, 65% to 90% were placed in the genetic ancestry cluster associated with self-reported Caucasian donors. The study aimed to test whether cataloging public T cell receptors could reveal signatures of past pathogen exposure. The T cell repertoires of 700 or so subjects were profiled by immunosequencing and related to cytomegalovirus serostatus. Along with the approximately 650-subject first cohort, a separate validation cohort of over a hundred different subjects was used. To predict cytomegalovirus infection status, the study combined high-throughput TCR immunosequencing, statistical association of individual TCRs with disease status, and machine learning. In a later analysis, previously published TCR beta repertoires from 600 to 850 donors were re-analyzed and high-resolution HLA genotyping was added so that TCR occurrence patterns could be studied. Rather than using new phenotypic data, the later analysis identified candidate immune exposures from TCR beta sequences and from how often those sequences occurred across donors. In an earlier analysis of over 550 of the donors, high-throughput TCR beta sequencing was used to judge whether each TCR beta V gene segment behaved as functional or pseudogenic. Donor age, sex, ethnicity and CMV serostatus were compiled alongside the repertoire data. A later genetic analysis used genome-wide SNP genotypes for about 65% of the 666 donors, treating that subset as a discovery cohort. Every repertoire in the discovery cohort had been generated on one and the same sequencing platform. Class I and class II HLA loci were covered by the typing at four-digit resolution. Typing coverage differed by locus: A, B, C, DRB1 and DQB1 were typed in roughly 620-630 donors, DQA1 in approximately 520, DPA1 in around 580, and DPB1 in 450 to 480. Several DR-DQ haplotypes were handled as single units for association and clustering because linkage in the cohort was strong. Among roughly 400 genotyped donors of the cohort, an average of around 240,000 unique TCR beta nucleotide sequences was sequenced per donor, of which about 18% were non-productive.

To prepare the library, the immunoSEQ multiplex PCR assay was applied. The multiplex PCR relied on a mix of 60 forward primers for TCR Vbeta segments and 13 reverse primers for TCR Jbeta segments. Amplification of the CDR3 region of rearranged TCR beta genes was performed with a multiplex PCR assay on genomic DNA. The amplified TCR beta libraries were sequenced on the Illumina HiSeq System as 87-base-pair reads. Per the original workflow: In a later analysis, tens of millions of unique TCR beta chains were counted across the approximately 670 repertoires, and roughly 9.9 million of these chains were shared by at least two donors. To remove PCR and sequencing errors, raw reads were error-corrected and collapsed into unique sequences using a nearest-neighbor algorithm that merged closely related sequences. CDR3 sequences were aligned to IMGT reference sequences to assign V, D and J gene segments. Each retained sequence needed at least a six-nucleotide match to both a V gene segment and a J gene segment. A rearrangement counted as productive if the CDR3 had no stop codons and remained in frame with V and J, and every other rearrangement counted as non-productive. Following IMGT convention, CDR3 was defined as the stretch from the second conserved V-encoded cysteine up to the conserved J-encoded phenylalanine. The earlier analysis of some 580 of the donors excluded any sequence lacking an unambiguous match to a single V gene segment. An earlier analysis of about 600 of the donors called V segments functional above 56.7% productive rearrangements and segregating when the between-donor standard deviation exceeded 5%. A statistical classification framework was built to diagnose cytomegalovirus status from the catalog of TCR beta chain sequences. A later analysis assigned V and J genes by comparing TCR nucleotide sequences with IMGT/GENE-DB human TR gene sequences. Using the TCRdist pipeline, a later analysis assigned CDR3 sequences along with most-parsimonious VDJ recombination scenarios. In a later analysis, each TCR beta chain was defined by its CDR3 amino acid sequence together with its V-gene family, and reads lacking a unique V-gene family were excluded. A later analysis removed 592 highly shared, low-generation-probability nucleotide sequences to deal with suspected cross-contamination and a sequencing artifact. In a later analysis, a clonal expansion index was calculated for each public chain from normalized within-repertoire ranks of inferred template counts. In a later analysis, generation probabilities were computed using a VDJ recombination model fitted to out-of-frame rearrangements, and the results were checked against IGoR. In a later analysis, hypergeometric tests were used to score TCR-TCR, TCR-HLA and TCR-CMV co-occurrence, with a repertoire-size bias correction applied to TCR pairs. A later analysis estimated false discovery rates by permuting HLA or CMV assignments 20 times. In a later analysis, co-occurring TCRs were grouped using DBSCAN, and TCRdist sequence similarity was added for clustering within HLA-allele-positive subsets. Repertoires with fewer than 30,000 or more than 120,000 public chains, plus five repertoires with anomalous nucleotide sharing, were excluded from co-occurrence clustering. Not all clones reach the TCRdb copy of this immuneACCESS table, which keeps in-frame sequences only. Checked studies attribute under half of the gap to unresolved V genes and leave the rest unexplained. D and trimming were read from the DNA, whereas the V and J calls and clone size are those reported in that table. The table of this sample itemizes 150,000 to 200,000 clones. Jointly, the top ten make up roughly 0.83% of the sample.

With respect to this clone: This clone's antigen is unknown.

The cohort consisted of some 730 healthy bone marrow donors. Cohort members were all nominally healthy when sampled, although unrecorded immune exposures were likely present. The donor tested CMV seropositive and was one of the 289 seropositive cohort members. A peripheral blood sample was provided by each donor, and peripheral blood mononuclear cells were used for TCR beta sequencing. Genomic DNA was extracted from the blood cell samples with the Qiagen DNeasy Blood Extraction Kit. The germline V gene (reference sequence) provides CDR1 SEHNR and CDR2 FQNEAQ. The CDR3 starts with the cysteine, ends with the phenylalanine, and has 15 residues. Only the CDR3 part of the read is kept: 45 bases, read in frame from the first base. At the junction V is shortened by 1 base and J by 3 bases; bases outside the gene matches: 1. Summary of the overall study and its limitations: According to a later analysis, parvovirus B19, influenza, CMV and Epstein-Barr virus appeared linked to several top co-occurrence clusters. Most CMV-associated TCR beta chains appeared to be HLA-restricted in a later analysis, and the HLA associations seemed to be driven largely by CMV exposure. While some public TCRs were present in many individuals, most TCR sequences turned up only very rarely across donors. A few of the identified cytomegalovirus-associated TCR beta chains were confirmed in vitro to be specific for cytomegalovirus antigens. Presence/absence analyses assumed roughly uniform sequencing depth across donors, an assumption that may not hold. Linkage disequilibrium might explain the correlated functional status among segregating V segments, but an unknown experimental factor could not be ruled out. The study listed over 150 TCR beta chains as associated with cytomegalovirus. In an earlier analysis of more than 450 of the donors, most TCR beta V segments were observed in productive rearrangements about 90% or about 30% of the time, broadly matching IMGT annotations. Because counts were too low, roughly 16 rarely observed V segments, including chromosome 9 orphons, were left out of the earlier analysis of several hundred of the donors. In a later analysis, HLA-associated TCR beta chains showed more clonal expansion and lower generation probabilities than non-associated chains that were equally common. V-gene and J-gene trimming of TCR beta chains was associated with a missense DCLRE1C variant in a later genetic analysis, and the association was replicated in an independent cohort. For the cohort, immune exposure information was limited to CMV serostatus. Some IMGT-functional V segments, including TRBV6-2 and TRBV6-3, could not be told apart with the 87-base-pair reads, so those segments were excluded. A further reported finding was that TCR beta sequences accurately predicted the HLA-A and HLA-B alleles for most subjects in the first cohort. Compared with the roughly 710-donor mean, donors in an Asian-associated ancestry cluster had fewer N-insertions in productive TCRs, according to a later genetic analysis. A group of highly shared sequence variants was considered likely to be a technical artifact of the sequencing pipeline. According to a later analysis, TCR association rates differed among HLA loci, with DRB1 alleles showing the most associated TCRs and HLA-C alleles showing the fewest. Because HLA typing was missing for some donors at each locus, association tests included only the typed subset. Cytomegalovirus status was reported to be diagnosed by the classifier with high specificity and sensitivity in both the original and validation cohorts. In a later analysis, around 17,000 TCR beta sequences were associated with specific HLA alleles at a false discovery rate of 0.05. Strong co-occurrence of HLA alleles, especially DR and DQ, made assigning TCR associations to individual alleles difficult. Only TCR beta chains were sequenced in this cohort, and the absence of alpha or paired-chain data limited detectable features. The authors suggested that the approach could potentially be extended to other disease states and immunological phenotypes.

This TCR derives from a young woman in good health and CMV-seropositive. This sequence uses TRBV7-9 and TRBJ2-1, with 9 junctional bases fitting TRBD2. Sequences were obtained from PBMCs. The CDR3 loop reads CASSLDSGSYNEQFF. At the DNA level, the sequence is TGTGCCAGCAGCTTAGATAGCGGGAGCTACAATGAGCAGTTCTTC. With the portions outside the CDR3 filled from the reference TRBV7-9 and TRBJ2-1 genes, the complete variable region becomes DTGVSQNPRHKITKRGQNVTFRCDPISEHNRLYWYRQTLGQGPEFLTYFQNEAQLEKSRLLSDRFSAERPKGSFSTLEIQRTEQGDSAMYLCASSLDSGSYNEQFFGPGTRLTVL.